This T cell receptor beta chain emerged from a study of response to subunit inactivated influenza vaccine. Study-wide points: The authors offered the suggestion that each seasonal influenza vaccination recruits few new T cells.

This CDR3 has 13 amino acids. CDR1 is SQVTM, CDR2 ANQGSEA, per germline. J was trimmed by 6 bases and V by 7 bases; bases with no gene match: 7. MiXCR was run by TCRdb on the RT-PCR reads, yielding one entry per CDR3 protein. This sample carries about 780,000 distinct CDR3 sequences, about 18% of them seen once, and the ten largest clones take approximately 11%. In regard to this clonotype: Its antigen is unknown.

The rearrangement links TRBV29-1 to TRBJ2-3; 10 bases align to TRBD1. This receptor was taken from a man between 50 and 59 years old who received an inactivated influenza vaccine. The sample was PBMCs from blood, taken roughly 5 days after vaccination. In DNA, the CDR3 is TGCAGCGCACGGGACAGGGGTAGGGATACGCAGTATTTT. It translates to CSARDRGRDTQYF.